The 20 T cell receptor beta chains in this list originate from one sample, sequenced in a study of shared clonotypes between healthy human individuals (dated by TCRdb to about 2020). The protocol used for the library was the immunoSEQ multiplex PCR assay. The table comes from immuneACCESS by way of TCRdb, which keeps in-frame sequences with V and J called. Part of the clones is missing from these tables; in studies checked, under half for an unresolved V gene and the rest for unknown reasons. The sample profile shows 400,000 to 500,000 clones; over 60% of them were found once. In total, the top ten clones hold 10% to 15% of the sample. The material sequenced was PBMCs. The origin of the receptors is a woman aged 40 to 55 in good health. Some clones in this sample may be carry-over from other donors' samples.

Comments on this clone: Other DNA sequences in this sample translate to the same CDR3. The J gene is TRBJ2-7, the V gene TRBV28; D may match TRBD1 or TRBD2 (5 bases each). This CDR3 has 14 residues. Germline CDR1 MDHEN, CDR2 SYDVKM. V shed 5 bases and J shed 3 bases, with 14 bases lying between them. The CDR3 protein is CASSPDRDLYEQYF. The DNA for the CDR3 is TGTGCCAGCAGTCCGGACCGGGACCTCTACGAGCAGTACTTC.

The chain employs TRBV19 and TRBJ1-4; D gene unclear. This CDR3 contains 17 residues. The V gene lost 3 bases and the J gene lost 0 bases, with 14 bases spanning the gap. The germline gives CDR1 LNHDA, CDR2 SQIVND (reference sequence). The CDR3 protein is CASSIGRQVATNEKLFF. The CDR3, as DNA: TGTGCCAGTAGTATCGGTCGGCAGGTTGCAACTAATGAAAAACTGTTTTTT.

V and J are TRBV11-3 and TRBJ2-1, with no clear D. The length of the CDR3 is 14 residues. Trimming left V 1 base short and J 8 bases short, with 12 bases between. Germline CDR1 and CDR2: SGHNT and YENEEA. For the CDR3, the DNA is TGTGCCAGCAGCTTAGGCCAGCAGAGCGATGAGCAGTTCTTC. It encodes CASSLGQQSDEQFF.

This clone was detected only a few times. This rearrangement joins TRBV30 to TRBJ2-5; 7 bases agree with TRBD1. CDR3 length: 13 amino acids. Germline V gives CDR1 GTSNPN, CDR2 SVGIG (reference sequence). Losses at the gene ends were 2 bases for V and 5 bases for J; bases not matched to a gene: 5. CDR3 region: CAWSRQGVETQYF. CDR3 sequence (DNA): TGTGCCTGGAGTCGACAGGGCGTCGAGACCCAGTACTTC.

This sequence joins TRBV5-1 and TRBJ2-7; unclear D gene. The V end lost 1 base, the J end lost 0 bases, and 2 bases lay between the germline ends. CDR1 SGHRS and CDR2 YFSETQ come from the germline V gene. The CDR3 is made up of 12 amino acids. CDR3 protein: CASSLFSYEQYF. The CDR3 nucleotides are TGCGCCAGCAGCTTGTTCTCCTACGAGCAGTACTTC.

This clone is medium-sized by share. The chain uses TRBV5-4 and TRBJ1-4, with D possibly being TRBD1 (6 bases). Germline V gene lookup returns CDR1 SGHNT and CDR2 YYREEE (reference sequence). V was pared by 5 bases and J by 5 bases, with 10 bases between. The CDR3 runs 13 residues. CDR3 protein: CASRGGENEKLFF. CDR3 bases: TGTGCCAGCAGAGGGGGGGAGAATGAAAAACTGTTTTTT.

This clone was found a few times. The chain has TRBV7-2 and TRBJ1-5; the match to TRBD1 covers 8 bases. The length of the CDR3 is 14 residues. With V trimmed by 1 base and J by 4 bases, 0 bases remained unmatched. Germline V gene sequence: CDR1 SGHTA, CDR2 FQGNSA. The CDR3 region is CASSLGDRNQPQHF. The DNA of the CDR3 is TGTGCCAGCAGCTTAGGGGACAGGAATCAGCCCCAGCATTTT.

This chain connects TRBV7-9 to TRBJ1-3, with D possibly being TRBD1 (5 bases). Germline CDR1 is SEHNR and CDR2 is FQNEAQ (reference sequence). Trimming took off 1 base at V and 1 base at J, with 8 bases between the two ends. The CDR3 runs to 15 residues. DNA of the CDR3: TGTGCCAGCAGCTTAGGTTGGGGGTCTGGAAACACCATATATTTT. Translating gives CASSLGWGSGNTIYF.

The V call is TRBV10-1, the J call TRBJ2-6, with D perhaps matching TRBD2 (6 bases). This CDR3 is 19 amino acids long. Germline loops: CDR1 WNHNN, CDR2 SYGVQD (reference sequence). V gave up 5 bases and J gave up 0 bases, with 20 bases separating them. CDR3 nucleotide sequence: TGCGCCAGCAGTCAACTAAGGAGGGACCGCTACTCTGGGGCCAACGTCCTGACTTTC. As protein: CASSQLRRDRYSGANVLTF.

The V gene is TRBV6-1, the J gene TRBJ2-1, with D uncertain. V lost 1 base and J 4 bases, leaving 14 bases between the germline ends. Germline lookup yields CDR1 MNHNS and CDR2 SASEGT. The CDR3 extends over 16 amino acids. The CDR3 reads CASSEGIAEAYNEQFF. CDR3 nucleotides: TGTGCCAGCAGTGAAGGTATCGCAGAAGCATACAATGAGCAGTTCTTC.

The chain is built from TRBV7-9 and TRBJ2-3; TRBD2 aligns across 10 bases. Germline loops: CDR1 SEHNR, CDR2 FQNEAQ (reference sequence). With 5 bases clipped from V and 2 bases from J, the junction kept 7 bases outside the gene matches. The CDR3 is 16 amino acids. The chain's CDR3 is CASSATSGPYTDTQYF. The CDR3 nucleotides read TGTGCCAGCAGCGCGACTAGCGGGCCGTACACAGATACGCAGTATTTT.

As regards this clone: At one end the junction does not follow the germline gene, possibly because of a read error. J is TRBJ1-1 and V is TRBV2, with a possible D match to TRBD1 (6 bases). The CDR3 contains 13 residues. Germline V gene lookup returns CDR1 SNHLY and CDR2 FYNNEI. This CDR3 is CASREQGNTEAFF. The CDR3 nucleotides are TGTGCCAGCCGTGAACAGGGGAACACTGAAGCTTTCTTT.

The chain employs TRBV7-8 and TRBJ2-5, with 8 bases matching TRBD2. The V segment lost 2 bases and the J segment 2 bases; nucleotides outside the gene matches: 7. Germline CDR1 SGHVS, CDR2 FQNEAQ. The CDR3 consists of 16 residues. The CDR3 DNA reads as TGTGCCAGCAGCTTAAGGGCGGGAGGAATTCAAGAGACCCAGTACTTC. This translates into CASSLRAGGIQETQYF.

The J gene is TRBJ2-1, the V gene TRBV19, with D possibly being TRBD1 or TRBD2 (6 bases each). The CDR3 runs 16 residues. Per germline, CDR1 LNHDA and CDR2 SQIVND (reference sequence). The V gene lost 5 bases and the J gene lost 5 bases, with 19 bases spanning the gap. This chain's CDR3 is CASSPPGGRGDNEQFF. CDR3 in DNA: TGTGCCAGTAGTCCCCCGGGCGGAAGGGGGGACAATGAGCAGTTCTTC.

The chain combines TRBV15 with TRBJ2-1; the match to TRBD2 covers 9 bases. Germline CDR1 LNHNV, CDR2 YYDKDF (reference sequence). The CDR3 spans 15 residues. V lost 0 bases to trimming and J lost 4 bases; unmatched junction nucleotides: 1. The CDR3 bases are TGTGCCACCAGCAGAGACCTAGCGGGATACAATGAGCAGTTCTTC. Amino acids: CATSRDLAGYNEQFF.

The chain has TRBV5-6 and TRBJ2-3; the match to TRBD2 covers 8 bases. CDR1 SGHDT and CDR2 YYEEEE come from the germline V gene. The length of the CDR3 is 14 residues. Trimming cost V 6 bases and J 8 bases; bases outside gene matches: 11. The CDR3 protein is CASTNPGGAGTQYF. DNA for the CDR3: TGTGCCAGCACCAACCCCGGGGGGGCAGGTACGCAGTATTTT. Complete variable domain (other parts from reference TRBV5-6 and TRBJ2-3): DAGVTQSPTHLIKTRGQQVTLRCSPKSGHDTVSWYQQALGQGPQFIFQYYEEEERQRGNFPDRFSGHQFPNYSSELNVNALLLGDSALYLCASTNPGGAGTQYFGPGTRLTVL.

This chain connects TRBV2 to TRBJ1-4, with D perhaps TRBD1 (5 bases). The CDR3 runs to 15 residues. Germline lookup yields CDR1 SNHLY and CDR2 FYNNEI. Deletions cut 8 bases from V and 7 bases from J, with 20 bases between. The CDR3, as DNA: TGTGCCAGCTCCTGGGGGAGGGGTGGGGTTGAAAAACTGTTTTTT. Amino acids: CASSWGRGGVEKLFF.

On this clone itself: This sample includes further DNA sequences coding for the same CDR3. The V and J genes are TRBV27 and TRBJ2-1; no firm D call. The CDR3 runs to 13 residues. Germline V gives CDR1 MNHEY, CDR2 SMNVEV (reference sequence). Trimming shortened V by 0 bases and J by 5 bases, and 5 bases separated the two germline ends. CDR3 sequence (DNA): TGTGCCAGCAGTTTATCGTGGGACAATGAGCAGTTCTTC. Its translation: CASSLSWDNEQFF.

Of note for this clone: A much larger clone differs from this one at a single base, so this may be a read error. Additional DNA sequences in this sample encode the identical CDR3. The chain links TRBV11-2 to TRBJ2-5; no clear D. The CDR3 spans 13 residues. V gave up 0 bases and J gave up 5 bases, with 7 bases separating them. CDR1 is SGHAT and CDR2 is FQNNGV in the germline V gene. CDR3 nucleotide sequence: TGTGCCAGCAGCTTAGATCTGGGCGAGACCCAGTACTTC. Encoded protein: CASSLDLGETQYF.

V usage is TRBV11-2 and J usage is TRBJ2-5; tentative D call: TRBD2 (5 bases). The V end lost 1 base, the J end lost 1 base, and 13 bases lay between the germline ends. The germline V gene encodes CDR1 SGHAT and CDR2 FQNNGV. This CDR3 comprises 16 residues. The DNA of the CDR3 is TGTGCCAGCAGCTTAGGTCTTAGCGCCAGCCAAGAGACCCAGTACTTC. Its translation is CASSLGLSASQETQYF.